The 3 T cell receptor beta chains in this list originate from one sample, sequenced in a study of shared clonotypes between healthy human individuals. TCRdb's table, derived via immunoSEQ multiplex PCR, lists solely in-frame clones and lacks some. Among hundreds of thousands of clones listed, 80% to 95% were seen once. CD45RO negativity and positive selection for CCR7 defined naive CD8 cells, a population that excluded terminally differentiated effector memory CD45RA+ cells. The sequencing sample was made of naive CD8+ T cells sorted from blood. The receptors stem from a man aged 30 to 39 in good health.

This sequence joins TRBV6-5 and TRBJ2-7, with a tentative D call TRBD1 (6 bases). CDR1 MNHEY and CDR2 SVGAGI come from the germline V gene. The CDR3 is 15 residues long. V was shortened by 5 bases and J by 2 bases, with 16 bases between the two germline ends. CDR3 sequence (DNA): TGTGCCAGCAGTCTCAATCCCACAGGGACCTACGAGCAGTACTTC. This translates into CASSLNPTGTYEQYF.

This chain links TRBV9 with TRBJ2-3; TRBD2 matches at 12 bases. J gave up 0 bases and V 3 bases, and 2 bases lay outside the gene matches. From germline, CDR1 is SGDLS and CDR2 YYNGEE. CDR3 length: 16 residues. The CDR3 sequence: CASSELAGGSTDTQYF. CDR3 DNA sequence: TGTGCCAGCAGCGAACTAGCGGGAGGAAGCACAGATACGCAGTATTTT.

The CDR3 sequence: CASSADSLVYSNQPQHF. In DNA form, the CDR3 reads TGCGCCAGCAGCGCGGACAGCCTCGTATATAGCAATCAGCCCCAGCATTTT. This sequence joins TRBV5-1 and TRBJ1-5, with D possibly being TRBD1 (6 bases). The CDR3 length is 17 residues. Trimming cost V 4 bases and J 0 bases, with 17 bases left between them. From germline, CDR1 is SGHRS and CDR2 YFSETQ.